Each of the 27 T cell receptor beta chains below was sequenced from the same sample in a study of CXCR3-negative and CXCR3-positive naive CD8 T cells. UMI-labeled 5' RACE TRB cDNA libraries were prepared from the cells. From the 5' RACE reads, TCRdb lists one entry per CDR3 protein and no DNA. The table for this sample gives about 62,000 distinct CDR3 sequences. Sequencing was done on a sample of naive CXCR3- CD8+ T cells from blood. Subset given: CD45RO-CCR7+CD27+CD95- naive CD8+ T cells lacking CXCR3 (TNR3-). The receptors come from a human donor in good health. Some clones in this sample may be carry-over from other donors' samples.

V usage is TRBV7-6 and J usage is TRBJ1-6; TCRdb picks TRBD1, but there is no DNA to check that call. This CDR3 is built from 15 residues. Germline CDR1 is SGHVS and CDR2 is FNYEAQ. The CDR3 here is CASSVNRDMGSPLHF.

The chain recombines TRBV18 with TRBJ2-1; TCRdb outputs TRBD1, but without DNA this stays unchecked. This CDR3 is built from 15 residues. CDR1 and CDR2 from the germline V gene are KGHSH and LQKENI. CDR3 protein: CASSPGEGFGNEQFF.

This chain's CDR3 is CSASPGGISYNEQFF. V gene TRBV20-1 combines with J gene TRBJ2-1; TCRdb indicates TRBD1, and absent DNA this call remains unverified. This CDR3 has 15 amino acids. In germline, CDR1 is DFQATT, CDR2 SNEGSKA (reference sequence).

The J gene is TRBJ1-1, the V gene TRBV29-1; TCRdb designates TRBD1, a call that cannot be tested without DNA. CDR1 is SQVTM and CDR2 is ANQGSEA in the germline V gene. This CDR3 region has 15 residues. CDR3 sequence reads: CSVPERGLRGTEAFF. Drawing the rest from reference TRBV29-1 and TRBJ1-1, the complete variable domain is SAVISQKPSRDICQRGTSLTIQCQVDSQVTMMFWYRQQPGQSLTLIATANQGSEATYESGFVIDKFPISRPNLTFSTLTVSNMSPEDSSIYLCSVPERGLRGTEAFFGQGTRLTVV.

The V gene is TRBV29-1, the J gene TRBJ2-6. This CDR3 contains 17 residues. Germline V gene lookup returns CDR1 SQVTM and CDR2 ANQGSEA. CDR3 residues: CSVDQYRGESGANVLTF.

The chain couples TRBV9 to TRBJ1-2; TCRdb lists TRBD1, though no DNA is available to test this call. The CDR3 consists of 13 residues. Germline values: CDR1 SGDLS, CDR2 YYNGEE. This CDR3 is CASSPPSRTSYTF.

The chain has TRBV6-5 and TRBJ2-7. CDR1 MNHEY and CDR2 SVGAGI come from the germline V gene. The CDR3 runs 15 residues. CDR3 sequence reads: CASSYSFGISYEQYF.

This rearrangement joins TRBV29-1 to TRBJ1-1; lacking DNA, the TRBD1 call made by TCRdb goes unchecked. Germline V gene sequence: CDR1 SQVTM, CDR2 ANQGSEA. This CDR3 is 12 amino acids long. This chain's CDR3 is CSGGGANTEAFF. Drawing the rest from reference TRBV29-1 and TRBJ1-1, the complete variable domain is SAVISQKPSRDICQRGTSLTIQCQVDSQVTMMFWYRQQPGQSLTLIATANQGSEATYESGFVIDKFPISRPNLTFSTLTVSNMSPEDSSIYLCSGGGANTEAFFGQGTRLTVV.

The V call is TRBV28, the J call TRBJ1-1; TCRdb's D call, TRBD1, is unchecked because there is no DNA. In germline, CDR1 is MDHEN, CDR2 SYDVKM. The CDR3 runs 14 residues. CDR3 sequence reads: CASSHPTGGTEAFF.

The V call is TRBV29-1, the J call TRBJ2-3; TCRdb's D gene call, TRBD2, goes unchecked for lack of DNA. Germline lookup yields CDR1 SQVTM and CDR2 ANQGSEA. This CDR3 has 13 amino acids. CDR3 amino acids: CSAGGLSTDTQYF.

The gene calls are TRBV15 and TRBJ2-1; TCRdb lists TRBD2, though no DNA is available to test this call. The V gene's germline CDR1 is LNHNV and CDR2 YYDKDF (reference sequence). CDR3 length: 18 amino acids. The CDR3 here is CATSRQPPTSGIDHEQFF.

The chain combines TRBV10-3 with TRBJ1-5; the D gene TCRdb calls, TRBD1, cannot be checked with no DNA. Germline lookup yields CDR1 ENHRY and CDR2 SYGVKD. The CDR3 sequence is 16 residues long. The chain's CDR3 is CAISGSSKGGDQPQHF.

The chain recombines TRBV4-1 with TRBJ2-1. This CDR3 comprises 15 residues. In germline, CDR1 is MGHRA, CDR2 YSYEKL. The CDR3 protein is CASSQYGGSHNEQFF.

The genes are TRBV7-3 and TRBJ2-7; absent DNA, TCRdb's TRBD1 call cannot be checked. CDR3 length: 14 residues. CDR1 SGHTA and CDR2 FQGTGA come from the germline V gene. CDR3 protein: CASSAEGQTYEQYF.

V and J are TRBV28 and TRBJ1-2; lacking DNA, the TRBD1 call made by TCRdb goes unchecked. Germline CDR1 and CDR2: MDHEN and SYDVKM. CDR3 length: 14 residues. The CDR3 region is CASSLSLVGGGYTF.

The chain's CDR3 is CSVDSASGTQYF. The chain combines TRBV29-1 with TRBJ2-3; the D gene TCRdb calls, TRBD2, cannot be checked with no DNA. Looked up from germline, CDR1 is SQVTM and CDR2 is ANQGSEA. The CDR3 runs to 12 residues.

This chain connects TRBV18 to TRBJ2-1; TCRdb's D call of TRBD2 is untestable without DNA. The CDR3 consists of 20 residues. Germline V gene data show CDR1 as KGHSH and CDR2 as LQKENI. The CDR3: CASSPSFALIPSGEDNEQFF.

The V call is TRBV12-3 or TRBV12-4, the J call TRBJ2-3; the TRBD1 assignment by TCRdb is unverifiable without DNA. CDR3 length: 15 amino acids. The CDR3 region is CASSGQDTITDTQYF.

The chain joins TRBV30 to TRBJ2-1; TCRdb proposes TRBD2, but this gene call is untestable without DNA. Germline V gene sequence: CDR1 GTSNPN, CDR2 SVGIG (reference sequence). CDR3 size: 14 residues. The CDR3 is CAWSLARGGDEQFF.

The gene calls are TRBV28 and TRBJ2-3. The CDR3 runs to 14 residues. Germline CDR1 and CDR2: MDHEN and SYDVKM. CDR3: CASSLMLVADTQYF.

The gene calls are TRBV12-3 or TRBV12-4 and TRBJ2-1; TCRdb gives TRBD2 as the D gene, but with no DNA this cannot be confirmed. The CDR3 is 15 amino acids. The CDR3: CASRSLAGGYNEQFF.

CDR3 sequence: CASSSAASGSSSDTQYF. The V call is TRBV6-5, the J call TRBJ2-3; the TCRdb call, TRBD2, lacks DNA for checking. Germline lookup yields CDR1 MNHEY and CDR2 SVGAGI. The CDR3 has 17 residues.

V and J are TRBV4-3 and TRBJ2-7; TCRdb outputs TRBD1, but without DNA this stays unchecked. Germline values: CDR1 LGHNA, CDR2 YSLEER. The CDR3 loop spans 15 amino acids. CDR3: CASSQGSQGSHEQYF.

The chain combines TRBV4-3 with TRBJ1-1. This CDR3 comprises 16 residues. Germline assignment: CDR1 LGHNA and CDR2 YSLEER. CDR3 region: CASSQGTAFMNTEAFF.

V gene TRBV29-1 combines with J gene TRBJ1-1; the D call of TRBD1 rests on TCRdb alone, since no DNA is present to check it. The CDR3 has 13 amino acids. The germline CDR1 and CDR2 sequences are SQVTM and ANQGSEA. The CDR3 reads CSVVAGGATEAFF. The full variable domain, with the rest looked up from reference TRBV29-1 and TRBJ1-1, is SAVISQKPSRDICQRGTSLTIQCQVDSQVTMMFWYRQQPGQSLTLIATANQGSEATYESGFVIDKFPISRPNLTFSTLTVSNMSPEDSSIYLCSVVAGGATEAFFGQGTRLTVV.

The genes are TRBV5-5 and TRBJ2-2; TCRdb designates TRBD2, a call that cannot be tested without DNA. This CDR3 is built from 14 residues. Germline V lookup: CDR1 SGHKS, CDR2 YYEKEE (reference sequence). CDR3 protein: CASRPAWNTGELFF.

The chain uses TRBV14 and TRBJ2-5; TCRdb proposes TRBD1, but this gene call is untestable without DNA. The CDR3 is 16 amino acids. Germline V lookup: CDR1 SGHDN, CDR2 FVKESK. The CDR3 reads CASSHPEAGVQETQYF. Full variable domain (missing parts from reference TRBV14 and TRBJ2-5): EAGVTQFPSHSVIEKGQTVTLRCDPISGHDNLYWYRRVMGKEIKFLLHFVKESKQDESGMPNNRFLAERTGGTYSTLKVQPAELEDSGVYFCASSHPEAGVQETQYFGPGTRLLVL.